This TCR beta chain came from a study of T cells and copy number aberrations in small-cell lung cancer. A word on this clone: Its matching antigen is unknown.

Study-level points and caveats: The tissue was entirely formalin-fixed and paraffin-embedded, which is known to produce sequencing artifacts. Compared with adjacent lung tissue, tumors had lower T-cell richness and clonality and non-significantly lower density.

TCRdb's table, derived via immunoSEQ multiplex PCR, lists solely in-frame clones and lacks some. The data show several thousand clones, with around four fifths seen just once and about 4.5% held by the top ten. V was clipped by 6 bases and J by 6 bases; unmatched bases: 6. Germline-derived CDR1 and CDR2 are SNHLY and FYNNEI. The length of the CDR3 is 13 residues. All donors had upfront surgery without preoperative chemotherapy, radiotherapy or any immunotherapy. The origin of this receptor is a woman in her forties or fifties with small cell lung cancer. The sequenced sample was normal tissue next to the tumor. This rearrangement joins TRBV2 to TRBJ2-7; 9 nucleotides agree with TRBD1. Written as DNA, the CDR3 is TGTGCCAGCAGAGGGACAGGGAGTGGCGAGCAGTACTTC. Translating gives CASRGTGSGEQYF.